Listed here are 26 T cell receptor beta chains from one sample, sequenced in a study of OX40 agonist ivuxolimab in advanced cancers. TCRdb keeps only in-frame clones here, not all; method: immunoSEQ multiplex PCR. Altogether about 64,000 clones are present, roughly 80% being singletons, with the ten largest covering more than 1%. The sample consisted of CD4+ or CD8+ T cells sorted from blood, taken in a trial of the OX40 agonist ivuxolimab. The receptors stem from an adult with an advanced solid tumor such as melanoma, head and neck, liver or kidney cancer.

The chain uses TRBV7-9 and TRBJ2-5; 7 bases map to TRBD1. V gave up 5 bases and J gave up 6 bases; unmatched junction bases: 12. There are 15 residues in the CDR3. From germline, CDR1 is SEHNR and CDR2 FQNEAQ (reference sequence). In DNA form, the CDR3 reads TGTGCCAGCAGCCTGGGACAGATACCCCTTAAGACCCAGTACTTC. This encodes CASSLGQIPLKTQYF.

This chain joins TRBV7-6 and TRBJ1-1; D unclear. Trimming removed 1 base from V and 8 bases from J, with 23 bases in between. The germline gives CDR1 SGHVS, CDR2 FNYEAQ. This CDR3 has 17 residues. The CDR3 nucleotides read TGTGCCAGCAGCTTAGGAGTAGGCCCCGTTACGGGTGAGGAAGCTTTCTTT. As protein: CASSLGVGPVTGEEAFF.

V is TRBV18 and J is TRBJ2-1; D might be TRBD1 or TRBD2, each matching 5 bases. Trimming cost V 1 base and J 5 bases, with 9 bases left between them. The CDR3 spans 14 residues. Germline V CDR1 and CDR2: KGHSH, LQKENI. This CDR3 reads CASSPQGTDNEQFF. DNA of the CDR3: TGTGCCAGCTCACCACAGGGGACGGACAATGAGCAGTTCTTC.

V is TRBV6-5 and J is TRBJ2-7, with D uncertain. The CDR3 has 14 amino acids. V was shortened by 0 bases and J by 2 bases, with 8 bases between the two germline ends. Germline V gene lookup returns CDR1 MNHEY and CDR2 SVGAGI. CDR3 coding DNA: TGTGCCAGCAGTTACTCGACGGGCCCCTACGAGCAGTACTTC. Residues: CASSYSTGPYEQYF.

J is TRBJ1-2 and V is TRBV2; no firm D call. The CDR3 is 13 residues long. The V end was cut by 4 bases, the J end by 5 bases, with 11 bases between. From germline, CDR1 is SNHLY and CDR2 FYNNEI. CDR3 DNA sequence: TGTGCCAGCAGTGTGGGAAACCGGTATGGCTACACCTTC. Its translation: CASSVGNRYGYTF.

The sample holds one count of this clone. The genes are TRBV20-1 and TRBJ1-1, with no clear D. Germline values: CDR1 DFQATT, CDR2 SNEGSKA (reference sequence). The CDR3 is made up of 10 amino acids. CDR3 region: CRVENTEAFF. CDR3 sequence (DNA): TGCAGGGTGGAAAACACTGAAGCTTTCTTT.

CDR3 sequence: CASSWARETEAFF. Here the CDR3 DNA reads TGCGCCAGCAGCTGGGCCAGGGAAACTGAAGCTTTCTTT. This chain joins TRBV5-1 and TRBJ1-1, with D possibly TRBD1 on 5 matching bases. This CDR3 has 13 amino acids. CDR1 and CDR2 from the germline V gene are SGHRS and YFSETQ. Trimming shortened V by 3 bases and J by 5 bases, and 11 bases separated the two germline ends.

This clone showed up just a few times. The chain combines TRBV4-1 with TRBJ1-1; D is perhaps TRBD1 (5 bases). Germline assignment: CDR1 MGHRA and CDR2 YSYEKL. V lost 3 bases and J 1 base, leaving 12 bases between the germline ends. The CDR3 covers 15 residues. CDR3 in DNA: TGCGCCAGCAGCCAGGCACAGGTCCCGAACACTGAAGCTTTCTTT. Translation gives CASSQAQVPNTEAFF.

The chain employs TRBV29-1 and TRBJ2-7; D tentatively fits TRBD1 or TRBD2 (5 bases each). Between the trimmed V and J ends, which lost 7 bases and 7 bases, there was a span of 23 bases. The CDR3 contains 14 residues. CDR1 and CDR2 from the germline V gene are SQVTM and ANQGSEA. CDR3 protein: CSAVAGTGFGEQYF. Written as DNA, the CDR3 is TGCAGCGCCGTCGCCGGGACCGGGTTCGGGGAGCAGTACTTC.

The chain has TRBV27 and TRBJ1-3, with TRBD1 identical over 7 bases. With V trimmed by 6 bases and J by 4 bases, 9 bases remained unmatched. The CDR3 is made up of 15 amino acids. Per the germline V gene, CDR1 is MNHEY and CDR2 is SMNVEV (reference sequence). CDR3 in DNA: TGTGCCAGCAGGAAGGGGGCTTTGCACGGAAACACCATATATTTT. Translating gives CASRKGALHGNTIYF.

The chain is built from TRBV5-6 and TRBJ1-1, with D possibly being TRBD1 (5 bases). Germline values: CDR1 SGHDT, CDR2 YYEEEE. The CDR3 contains 13 residues. V lost 0 bases to trimming and J lost 7 bases, with 10 bases between them. CDR3 coding DNA: TGTGCCAGCAGCTTGGGGGGGAGAGATGAAGCTTTCTTT. Its protein product is CASSLGGRDEAFF.

This clone occurred a few times. The chain is built from TRBV11-2 and TRBJ1-6; D might be TRBD1 (6 bases). Trimming removed 6 bases at V and 3 bases at J, with 18 bases between. CDR3 length equals 17 residues. Germline CDR1 and CDR2: SGHAT and FQNNGV. The CDR3 region is CASRSQGRLNYNSPLHF. DNA for the CDR3: TGTGCCAGCAGATCACAGGGACGACTCAACTATAATTCACCCCTCCACTTT.

In its sample, this clone was seen once. The chain links TRBV5-1 to TRBJ2-7; TRBD1 matches at 10 bases. Trimming cost V 4 bases and J 5 bases; bases outside gene matches: 9. CDR1 is SGHRS, CDR2 YFSETQ, per germline. The CDR3 runs 15 residues. The CDR3 region has the DNA TGCGCCAGCAGCCTACGAACGGACAGGGGGAACGAGCAGTACTTC. This sequence encodes CASSLRTDRGNEQYF.

The V and J genes are TRBV12-5 and TRBJ1-3; D is possibly TRBD1 (6 bases). Germline V gene sequence: CDR1 LGHNT, CDR2 FRNRAP. The CDR3 runs to 16 residues. V was cut by 7 bases and J by 7 bases, with 23 bases left in between. The CDR3 sequence: CASVWGHSERGNTIYF. DNA of the CDR3: TGTGCTAGTGTCTGGGGACACTCGGAAAGAGGGAACACCATATATTTT.

J is TRBJ1-2 and V is TRBV4-1; TRBD1 might be the D (6 bases). The CDR3 spans 12 residues. Germline V gene sequence: CDR1 MGHRA, CDR2 YSYEKL. This CDR3 is CAPEGHPYGYTF. In nucleotides, the CDR3 is TGCGCTCCCGAGGGACACCCTTATGGCTACACCTTC.

This chain joins TRBV5-1 and TRBJ1-3, with TRBD1 matching 8 bases. Germline V CDR1 and CDR2: SGHRS, YFSETQ. The junction had 3 bases not matched to a gene; V was cut back by 4 bases and J by 0 bases. The CDR3 has 15 amino acids. As DNA, the CDR3 is TGCGCCAGCAGCCGGACAGGGCCCTCTGGAAACACCATATATTTT. This encodes CASSRTGPSGNTIYF.

This clone was found a few times. The CDR3 nucleotides read TGTGCCAGCAGCTTGGTTTTTGTCTCCTACGAGCAGTACTTC. This codes for CASSLVFVSYEQYF. The chain links TRBV5-5 to TRBJ2-7, with D uncertain. The CDR3 loop spans 14 amino acids. Germline loops: CDR1 SGHKS, CDR2 YYEKEE (reference sequence). Trimming left V 0 bases short and J 0 bases short, with 7 bases between.

This chain links TRBV18 with TRBJ1-6, with 7 positions matching TRBD1. This CDR3 has 15 amino acids. The germline V gene has CDR1 KGHSH and CDR2 LQKENI. With V trimmed by 3 bases and J by 11 bases, 10 bases remained unmatched. The CDR3 DNA follows: TGTGCCAGCTCACCCGGACAGACAGGACAGGCACCCCTCCACTTT. Its protein is CASSPGQTGQAPLHF.

CDR3 protein: CASSYSMAGAGNTIYF. The CDR3 DNA is TGTGCCAGCAGTTACTCGATGGCGGGGGCCGGAAACACCATATATTTT. The V call is TRBV6-5, the J call TRBJ1-3; tentatively, D is TRBD1 (6 bases). The V gene lost 0 bases and the J gene lost 4 bases, with 13 bases spanning the gap. The CDR3 loop spans 16 amino acids. In germline, CDR1 is MNHEY, CDR2 SVGAGI.

V and J are TRBV5-5 and TRBJ1-2; 8 bases line up with TRBD1. CDR3 length: 15 residues. The J segment lost 4 bases and the V segment lost 0 bases, leaving 5 bases of the junction unmatched. Germline CDR1 reads SGHKS; CDR2 reads YYEKEE (reference sequence). CDR3: CASSLETGALYGYTF. CDR3 in DNA: TGTGCCAGCAGCTTGGAGACAGGGGCCCTCTATGGCTACACCTTC.

The rearrangement joins TRBV4-3 to TRBJ2-3; 11 bases are shared with TRBD2. The CDR3 extends over 15 amino acids. The V gene end was trimmed by 4 bases and the J gene end by 4 bases; junction bases not matched to a gene: 4. Germline V lookup: CDR1 LGHNA, CDR2 YSLEER. The CDR3 reads CASSRYSGGADTQYF. Here the CDR3 DNA reads TGCGCCAGCAGCCGCTATAGCGGGGGGGCAGATACGCAGTATTTT.

The chain uses TRBV30 and TRBJ1-1; the D gene is possibly TRBD1 (5 bases). CDR1 and CDR2 from the germline V gene are GTSNPN and SVGIG (reference sequence). Trimming pared 8 bases from V and 3 bases from J, leaving 16 bases between. The CDR3 runs to 13 residues. CDR3 region: CAQEGSWDTEAFF. The CDR3 nucleotides are TGTGCCCAAGAGGGGTCGTGGGACACTGAAGCTTTCTTT.

This sequence joins TRBV5-4 and TRBJ1-3; the D is unclear. There are 13 residues in the CDR3. CDR1 is SGHNT, CDR2 YYREEE, per germline (reference sequence). V lost 9 bases and J lost 3, with 13 bases in between. CDR3: CATEVAGGNTIYF. The CDR3 nucleotides read TGTGCCACGGAGGTAGCTGGTGGAAACACCATATATTTT.

Concerning this clone: One end of the junction varies from germline; a read error may be responsible. This chain joins TRBV7-2 and TRBJ2-7, with D tentatively TRBD2 (6 bases). Germline V gives CDR1 SGHTA, CDR2 FQGNSA. This CDR3 region has 14 residues. CDR3 bases: TGTGCCAGCAGTTTAGGGACGGGAGCCTACGAGCAGTACTTC. It is translated as CASSLGTGAYEQYF.

The chain carries TRBV15 and TRBJ2-5; TRBD2 matches 7 bases. CDR1 LNHNV and CDR2 YYDKDF come from the germline V gene (reference sequence). The CDR3 totals 14 residues. After removal of 5 bases from V and 5 bases from J, the junction contained 8 bases not matched to a gene. CDR3 sequence (DNA): TGTGCCACCAGCCGGGAGGTGTCCGGGGAGACCCAGTACTTC. Its translation: CATSREVSGETQYF.

CDR3 in DNA: TGTGCCAGCAGTCAGGGGGCCCTCTCCTACGAGCAGTACTTC. Translating it yields CASSQGALSYEQYF. The chain recombines TRBV2 with TRBJ2-7; 8 bases fit TRBD1. The CDR3 contains 14 residues. The V segment lost 5 bases and the J segment 0 bases; nucleotides outside the gene matches: 3. Germline V lookup: CDR1 SNHLY, CDR2 FYNNEI.